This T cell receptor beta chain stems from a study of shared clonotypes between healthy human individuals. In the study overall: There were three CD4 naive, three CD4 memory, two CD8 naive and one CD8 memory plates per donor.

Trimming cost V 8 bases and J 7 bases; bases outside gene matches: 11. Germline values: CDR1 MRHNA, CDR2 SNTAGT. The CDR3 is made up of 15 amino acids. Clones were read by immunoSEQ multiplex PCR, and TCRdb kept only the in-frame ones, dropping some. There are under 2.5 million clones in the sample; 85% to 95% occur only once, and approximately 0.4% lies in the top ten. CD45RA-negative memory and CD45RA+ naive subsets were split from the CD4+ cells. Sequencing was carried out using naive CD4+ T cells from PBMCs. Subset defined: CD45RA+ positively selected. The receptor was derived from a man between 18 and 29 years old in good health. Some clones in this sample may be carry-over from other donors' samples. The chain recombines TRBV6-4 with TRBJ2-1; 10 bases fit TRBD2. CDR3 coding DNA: TGTGCCAGCCCCCGATCCAGCGGGGGGGGGAATGAGCAGTTCTTC. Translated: CASPRSSGGGNEQFF.